This T cell receptor beta chain was retrieved from a study of cytomegalovirus exposure and HLA in healthy donors. The PCR ran on 60 Vbeta and 13 Jbeta primers. Clones were sequenced by immunoSEQ multiplex PCR, and TCRdb holds only the in-frame ones, with some missing. The sample yields roughly 190,000 clones, about 80% seen once. The V gene's germline CDR1 is SGDLS and CDR2 YYNGEE. V lost 1 base and J lost 8, with 10 bases in between. The CDR3 is made up of 13 amino acids. Sequenced input: PBMCs. This receptor was obtained from a woman aged 50 to 60 in good health and CMV-seropositive. This sequence joins TRBV9 and TRBJ2-4, with D hard to call. DNA for the CDR3: TGTGCCAGCAGCGTACGTGTCGGAGACATTCAGTACTTC. Residues: CASSVRVGDIQYF.